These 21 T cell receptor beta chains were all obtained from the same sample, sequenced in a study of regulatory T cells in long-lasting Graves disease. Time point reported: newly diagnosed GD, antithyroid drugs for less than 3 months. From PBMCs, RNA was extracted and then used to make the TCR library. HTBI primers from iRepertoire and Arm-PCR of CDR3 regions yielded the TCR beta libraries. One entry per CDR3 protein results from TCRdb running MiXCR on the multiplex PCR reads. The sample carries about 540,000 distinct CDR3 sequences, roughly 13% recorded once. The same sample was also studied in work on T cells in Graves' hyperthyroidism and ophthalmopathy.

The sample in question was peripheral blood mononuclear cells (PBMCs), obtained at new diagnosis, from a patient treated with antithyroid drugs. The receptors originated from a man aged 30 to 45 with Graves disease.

The CDR3 nucleotides read TGTGCCAGCAGCCGAGGCGCAGAGACCCAGTACTTC. Amino acids: CASSRGAETQYF. This chain connects TRBV5-6 to TRBJ2-5; D gene unclear. There are 12 residues in the CDR3. V lost 4 bases and J lost 4, with 8 bases in between. Germline V lookup: CDR1 SGHDT, CDR2 YYEEEE.

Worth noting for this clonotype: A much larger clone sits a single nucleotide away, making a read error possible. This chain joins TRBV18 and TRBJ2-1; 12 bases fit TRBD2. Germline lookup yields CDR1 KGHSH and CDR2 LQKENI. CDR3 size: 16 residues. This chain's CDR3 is CVSSPRSTSGSGEQFF. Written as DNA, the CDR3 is TGTGTCAGCTCCCCTCGTTCGACTAGCGGGAGTGGGGAGCAGTTCTTC.

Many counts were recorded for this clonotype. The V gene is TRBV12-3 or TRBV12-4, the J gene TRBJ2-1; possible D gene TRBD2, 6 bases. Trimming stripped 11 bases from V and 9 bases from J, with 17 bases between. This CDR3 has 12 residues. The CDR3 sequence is CAAAVAASEQFF. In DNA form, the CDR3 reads TGTGCCGCGGCCGTAGCGGCAAGTGAGCAGTTCTTC.

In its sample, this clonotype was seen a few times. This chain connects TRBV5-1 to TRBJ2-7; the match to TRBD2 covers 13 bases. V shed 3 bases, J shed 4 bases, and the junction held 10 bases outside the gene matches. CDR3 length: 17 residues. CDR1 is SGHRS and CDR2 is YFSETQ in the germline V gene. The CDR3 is CASSSTPRTSGSYEQYF. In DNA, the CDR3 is TGCGCCAGCAGCTCGACTCCTCGGACTAGCGGGAGTTACGAGCAGTACTTC.

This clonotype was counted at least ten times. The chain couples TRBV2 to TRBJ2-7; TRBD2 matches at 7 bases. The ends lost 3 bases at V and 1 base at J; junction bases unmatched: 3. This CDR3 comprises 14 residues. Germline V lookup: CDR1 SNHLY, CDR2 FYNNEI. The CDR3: CASSERRGSYEQYF. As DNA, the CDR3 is TGTGCCAGCAGTGAGAGGCGGGGGTCCTACGAGCAGTACTTC.

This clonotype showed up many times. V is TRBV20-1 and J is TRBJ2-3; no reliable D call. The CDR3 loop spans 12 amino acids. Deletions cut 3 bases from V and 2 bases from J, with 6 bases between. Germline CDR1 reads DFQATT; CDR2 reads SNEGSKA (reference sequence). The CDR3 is CSASPNTDTQYF. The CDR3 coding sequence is TGCAGTGCTAGCCCGAACACAGATACGCAGTATTTT.

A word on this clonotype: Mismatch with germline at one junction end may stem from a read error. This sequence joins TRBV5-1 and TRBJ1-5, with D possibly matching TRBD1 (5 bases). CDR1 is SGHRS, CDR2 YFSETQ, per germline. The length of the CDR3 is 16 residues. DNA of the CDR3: TGCGCCAGCAGCTTGGGGACATTGGATAGCAGTCAGCCCCAGCATTTT. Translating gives CASSLGTLDSSQPQHF.

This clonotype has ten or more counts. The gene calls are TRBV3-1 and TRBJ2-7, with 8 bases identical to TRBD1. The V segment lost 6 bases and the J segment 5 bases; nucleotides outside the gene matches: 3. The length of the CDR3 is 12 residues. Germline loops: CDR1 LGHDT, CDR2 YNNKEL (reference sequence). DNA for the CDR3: TGTGCCAGCAGTGCAGGGGGCCACGAGCAGTACTTC. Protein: CASSAGGHEQYF.

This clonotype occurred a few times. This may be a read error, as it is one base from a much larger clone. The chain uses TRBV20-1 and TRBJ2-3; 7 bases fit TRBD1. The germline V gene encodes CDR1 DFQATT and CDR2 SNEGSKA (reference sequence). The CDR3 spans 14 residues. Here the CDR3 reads CSATRGSSTGTQYF. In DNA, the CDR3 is TGCAGTGCTACCAGGGGGTCTAGCACAGGTACGCAGTATTTT.

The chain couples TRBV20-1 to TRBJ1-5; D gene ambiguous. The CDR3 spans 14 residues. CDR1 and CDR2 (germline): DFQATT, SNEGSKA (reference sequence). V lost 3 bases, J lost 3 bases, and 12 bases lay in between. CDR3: CSARDRPTNQPQHF. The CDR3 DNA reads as TGCAGTGCTAGGGATAGGCCCACCAATCAGCCCCAGCATTTT.

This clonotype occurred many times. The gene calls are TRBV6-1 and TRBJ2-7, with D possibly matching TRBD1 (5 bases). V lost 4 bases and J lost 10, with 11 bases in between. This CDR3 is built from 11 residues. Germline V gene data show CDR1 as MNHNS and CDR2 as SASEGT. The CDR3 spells CASSVDSLQYF. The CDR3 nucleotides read TGTGCCAGCAGTGTCGACAGCCTCCAGTACTTC.

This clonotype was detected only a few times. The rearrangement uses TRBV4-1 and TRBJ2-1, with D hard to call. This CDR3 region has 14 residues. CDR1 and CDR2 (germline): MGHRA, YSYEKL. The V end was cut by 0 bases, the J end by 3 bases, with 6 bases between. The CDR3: CASSQDWGYNEQFF. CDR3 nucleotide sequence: TGCGCCAGCAGCCAAGATTGGGGCTACAATGAGCAGTTCTTC.

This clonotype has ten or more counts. CDR3 DNA sequence: TGTGCCAGCAGTTTAGGGGACGGGGAGCTGTTTTTT. This gives the protein CASSLGDGELFF. This chain uses TRBV12-3 or TRBV12-4 with TRBJ2-2; D is ambiguous. The length of the CDR3 is 12 residues. V shed 1 base and J shed 7 bases, with 4 bases lying between them.

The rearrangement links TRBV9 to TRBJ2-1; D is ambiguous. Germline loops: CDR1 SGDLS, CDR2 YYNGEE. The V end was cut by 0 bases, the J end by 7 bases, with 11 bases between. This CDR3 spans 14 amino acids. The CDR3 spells CASSVELSANEQFF. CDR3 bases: TGTGCCAGCAGCGTAGAACTGTCAGCGAATGAGCAGTTCTTC.

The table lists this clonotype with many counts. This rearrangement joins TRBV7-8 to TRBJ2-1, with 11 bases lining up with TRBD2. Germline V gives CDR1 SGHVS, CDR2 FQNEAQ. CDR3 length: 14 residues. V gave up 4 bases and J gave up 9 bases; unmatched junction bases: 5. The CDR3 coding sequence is TGTGCCAGCAGCTACCCCGGGACTAGCGGTGAGCAGTTCTTC. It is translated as CASSYPGTSGEQFF.

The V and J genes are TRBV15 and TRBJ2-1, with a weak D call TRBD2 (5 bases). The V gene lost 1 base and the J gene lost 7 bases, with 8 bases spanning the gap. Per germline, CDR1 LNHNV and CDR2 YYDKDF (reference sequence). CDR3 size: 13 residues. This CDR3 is CATSRGGLNEQFF. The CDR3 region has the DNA TGTGCCACCAGCAGAGGAGGGTTAAATGAGCAGTTCTTC.

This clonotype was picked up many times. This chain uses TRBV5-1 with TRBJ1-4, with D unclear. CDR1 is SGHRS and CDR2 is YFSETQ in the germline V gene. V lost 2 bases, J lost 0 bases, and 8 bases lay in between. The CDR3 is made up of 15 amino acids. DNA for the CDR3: TGCGCCAGCAGCTTAGACTCCGCAACTAATGAAAAACTGTTTTTT. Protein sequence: CASSLDSATNEKLFF. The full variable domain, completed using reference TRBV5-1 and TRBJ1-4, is KAGVTQTPRYLIKTRGQQVTLSCSPISGHRSVSWYQQTPGQGLQFLFEYFSETQRNKGNFPGRFSGRQFSNSRSEMNVSTLELGDSALYLCASSLDSATNEKLFFGSGTQLSVL.

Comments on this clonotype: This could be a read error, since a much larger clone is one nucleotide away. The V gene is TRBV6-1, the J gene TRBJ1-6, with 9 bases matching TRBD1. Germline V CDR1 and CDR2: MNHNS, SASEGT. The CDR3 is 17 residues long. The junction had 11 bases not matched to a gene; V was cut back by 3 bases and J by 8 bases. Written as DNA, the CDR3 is TGTGCCAGCAGTGAGTGGACAGGGGCGGAATCAGATTCACCCCTCCACTTT. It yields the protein CASSEWTGAESDSPLHF.

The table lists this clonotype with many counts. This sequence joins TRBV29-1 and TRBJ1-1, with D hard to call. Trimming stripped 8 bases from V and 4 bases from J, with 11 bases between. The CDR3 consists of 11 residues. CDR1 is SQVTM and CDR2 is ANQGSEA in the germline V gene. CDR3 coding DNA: TGCAGCCCCTTCCGTGGCACTGAAGCTTTCTTT. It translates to CSPFRGTEAFF.

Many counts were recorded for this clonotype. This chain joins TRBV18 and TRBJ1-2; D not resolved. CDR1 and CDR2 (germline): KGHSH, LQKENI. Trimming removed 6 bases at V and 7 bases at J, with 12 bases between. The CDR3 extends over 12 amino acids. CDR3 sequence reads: CASSPGPAGYTF. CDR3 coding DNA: TGTGCCAGCTCCCCCGGTCCGGCTGGCTACACCTTC.

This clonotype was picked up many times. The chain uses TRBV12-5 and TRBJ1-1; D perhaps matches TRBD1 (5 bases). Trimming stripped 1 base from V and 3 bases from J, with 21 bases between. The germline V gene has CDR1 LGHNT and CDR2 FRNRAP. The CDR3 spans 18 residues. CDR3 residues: CASGLAQGGAGVDTEAFF. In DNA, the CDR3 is TGTGCTAGTGGTTTGGCCCAGGGTGGGGCGGGTGTGGACACTGAAGCTTTCTTT.